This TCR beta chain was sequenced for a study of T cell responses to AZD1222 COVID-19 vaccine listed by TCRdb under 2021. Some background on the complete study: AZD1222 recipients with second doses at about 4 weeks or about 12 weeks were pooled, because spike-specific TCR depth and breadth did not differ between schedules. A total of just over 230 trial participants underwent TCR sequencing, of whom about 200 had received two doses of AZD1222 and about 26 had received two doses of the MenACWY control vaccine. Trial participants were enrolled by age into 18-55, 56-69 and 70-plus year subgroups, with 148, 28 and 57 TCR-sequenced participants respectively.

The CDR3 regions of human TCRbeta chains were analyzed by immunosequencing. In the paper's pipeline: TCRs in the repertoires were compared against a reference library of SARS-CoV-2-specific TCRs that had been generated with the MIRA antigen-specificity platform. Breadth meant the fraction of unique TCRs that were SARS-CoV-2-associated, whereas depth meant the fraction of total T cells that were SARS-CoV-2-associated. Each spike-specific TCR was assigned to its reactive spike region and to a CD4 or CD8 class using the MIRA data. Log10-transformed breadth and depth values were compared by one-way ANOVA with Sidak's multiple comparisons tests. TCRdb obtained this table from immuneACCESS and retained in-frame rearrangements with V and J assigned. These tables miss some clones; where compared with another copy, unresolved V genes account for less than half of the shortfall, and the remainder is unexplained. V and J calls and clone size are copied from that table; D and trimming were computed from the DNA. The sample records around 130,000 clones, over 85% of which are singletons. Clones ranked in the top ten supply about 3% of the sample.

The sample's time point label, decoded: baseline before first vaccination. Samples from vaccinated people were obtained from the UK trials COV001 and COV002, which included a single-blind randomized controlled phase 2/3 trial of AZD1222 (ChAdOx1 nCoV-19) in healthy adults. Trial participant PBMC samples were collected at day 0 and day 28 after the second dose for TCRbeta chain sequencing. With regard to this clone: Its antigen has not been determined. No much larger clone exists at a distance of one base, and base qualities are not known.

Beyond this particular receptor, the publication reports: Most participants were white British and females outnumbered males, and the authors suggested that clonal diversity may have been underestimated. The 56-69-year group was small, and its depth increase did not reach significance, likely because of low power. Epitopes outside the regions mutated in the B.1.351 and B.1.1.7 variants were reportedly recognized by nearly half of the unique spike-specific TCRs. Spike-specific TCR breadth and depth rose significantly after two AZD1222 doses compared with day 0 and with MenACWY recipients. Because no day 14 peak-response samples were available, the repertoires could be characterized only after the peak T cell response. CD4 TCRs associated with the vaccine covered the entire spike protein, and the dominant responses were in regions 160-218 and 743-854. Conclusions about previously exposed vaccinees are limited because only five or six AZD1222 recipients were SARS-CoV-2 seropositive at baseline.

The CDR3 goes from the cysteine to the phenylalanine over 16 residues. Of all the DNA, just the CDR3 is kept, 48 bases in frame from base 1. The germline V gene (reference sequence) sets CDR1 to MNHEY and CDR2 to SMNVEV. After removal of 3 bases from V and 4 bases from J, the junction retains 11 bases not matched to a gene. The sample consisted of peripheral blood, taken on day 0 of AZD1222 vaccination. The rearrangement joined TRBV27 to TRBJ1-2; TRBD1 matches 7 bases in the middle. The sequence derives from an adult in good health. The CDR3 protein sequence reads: CASSFLQGGTFYGYTF. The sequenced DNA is TGTGCCAGCAGTTTCCTCCAGGGGGGAACGTTCTATGGCTACACCTTC.